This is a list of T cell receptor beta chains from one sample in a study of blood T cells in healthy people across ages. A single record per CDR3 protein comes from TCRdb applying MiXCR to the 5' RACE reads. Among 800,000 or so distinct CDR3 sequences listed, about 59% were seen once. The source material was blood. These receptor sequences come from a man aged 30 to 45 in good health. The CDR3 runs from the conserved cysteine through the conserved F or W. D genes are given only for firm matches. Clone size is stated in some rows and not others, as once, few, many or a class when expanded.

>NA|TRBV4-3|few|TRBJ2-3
CASSQMTVTDTQYF
TGCGCCAGCAGCCAAATGACAGTAACAGATACGCAGTATTTT
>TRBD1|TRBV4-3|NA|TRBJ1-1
CASSHGTGAFTEAFF
TGCGCCAGCAGCCACGGTACAGGGGCCTTCACTGAAGCTTTCTTT
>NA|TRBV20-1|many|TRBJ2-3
CSPTAVGATDTQYF
TGCAGTCCTACCGCAGTGGGGGCCACAGATACGCAGTATTTT
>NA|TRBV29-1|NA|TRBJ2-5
CSHSGSPIGGETQYF
TGCAGCCACAGCGGATCCCCGATAGGCGGGGAGACCCAGTACTTC
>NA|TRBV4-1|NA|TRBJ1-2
CASSQVRGFNYGYTF
TGCGCCAGCAGCCAAGTGCGGGGCTTTAACTATGGCTACACCTTC
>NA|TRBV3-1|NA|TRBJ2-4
CASSARAGRLNIQYF
TGTGCCAGCAGCGCCAGGGCAGGGAGGCTAAACATTCAGTACTTC
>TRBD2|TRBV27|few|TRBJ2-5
CASSLLGSGVKETQYF
TGTGCCAGCAGTTTATTAGGTAGCGGGGTAAAAGAGACCCAGTACTTC
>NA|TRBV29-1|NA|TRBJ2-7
CSARGATGFEQYF
TGCAGCGCACGGGGGGCTACTGGCTTCGAGCAGTACTTC
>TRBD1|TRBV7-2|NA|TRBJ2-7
CASSPSAGTGFYEQYF
TGTGCCAGCAGCCCCAGCGCCGGGACAGGGTTCTACGAGCAGTACTTC
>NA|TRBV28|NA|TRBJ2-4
CASSGGQENIQYF
TGTGCCAGCTCCGGGGGGCAGGAAAACATTCAGTACTTC
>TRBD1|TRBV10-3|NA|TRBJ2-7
CAAQPGQGSYEQYF
TGTGCCGCTCAACCGGGACAGGGATCCTACGAGCAGTACTTC
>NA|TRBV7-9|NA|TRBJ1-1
CASSTQFQDRGTEAFF
TGTGCCAGCAGCACTCAATTTCAGGACCGCGGCACTGAAGCTTTCTTT
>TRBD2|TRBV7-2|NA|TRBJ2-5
CASSLATSGVETQYF
TGTGCCAGCAGCTTGGCGACTAGCGGGGTAGAGACCCAGTACTTC
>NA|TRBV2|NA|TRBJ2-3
CASTFDSGLFTYTQYF
TGTGCCAGCACCTTTGATTCGGGACTGTTCACATATACGCAGTATTTT
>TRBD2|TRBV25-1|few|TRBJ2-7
CASSEYSGGEQYF
TGTGCCAGCAGTGAATACTCGGGGGGCGAGCAGTACTTC
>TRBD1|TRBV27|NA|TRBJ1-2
CASRLAGGYWYGYTF
TGTGCCAGCAGGTTGGCAGGGGGTTATTGGTATGGCTACACCTTC
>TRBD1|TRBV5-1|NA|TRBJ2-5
CASSWGQAYEETQYF
TGCGCCAGCAGCTGGGGACAGGCCTATGAAGAGACCCAGTACTTC
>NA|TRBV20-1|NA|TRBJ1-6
CSASLDVPLHF
TGCAGTGCCTCTCTCGACGTACCCCTCCACTTT
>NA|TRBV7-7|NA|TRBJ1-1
CASSLTLGPYTEAFF
TGTGCCAGCAGCTTAACACTAGGCCCCTACACTGAAGCTTTCTTT
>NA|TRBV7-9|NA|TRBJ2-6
CASSLGRRGSGANVLTF
TGTGCCAGCAGCTTAGGTCGACGAGGCTCTGGGGCCAACGTCCTGACTTTC
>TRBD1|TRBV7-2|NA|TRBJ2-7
CASSFLQGLGREQYF
TGTGCCAGCAGCTTCCTACAGGGGTTAGGCCGCGAGCAGTACTTC
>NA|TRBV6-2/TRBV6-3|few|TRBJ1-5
CASSYSGVRALQPQHF
TGTGCCAGCAGTTACTCCGGTGTTAGGGCTCTCCAGCCCCAGCATTTT
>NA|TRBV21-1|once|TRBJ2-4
CASSKLCRESSEEQYF
TGTGCCAGCAGCAAATTGTGTAGGGAAAGTTCGGAGGAGCAGTACTTC
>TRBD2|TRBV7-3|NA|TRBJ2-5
CASSLQSGGRETQYF
TGTGCCAGCAGCTTACAAAGCGGGGGCAGGGAGACCCAGTACTTC
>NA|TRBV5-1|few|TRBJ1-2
CASSLDADVKWGYTF
TGCGCCAGCAGCTTGGATGCGGACGTCAAATGGGGCTACACCTTC
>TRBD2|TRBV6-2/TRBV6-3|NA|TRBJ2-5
CASSWGSGGQNEQYF
TGTGCCAGCAGTTGGGGTAGCGGGGGCCAAAATGAGCAGTACTTC
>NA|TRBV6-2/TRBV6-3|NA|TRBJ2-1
CASSPTGGVTNEQFF
TGTGCCAGCAGCCCTACCGGCGGGGTAACGAATGAGCAGTTCTTC
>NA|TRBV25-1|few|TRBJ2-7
CASSEGLGTYEQYF
TGTGCCAGCAGTGAAGGCCTCGGCACCTACGAGCAGTACTTC
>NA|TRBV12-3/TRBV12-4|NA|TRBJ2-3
CASRGDTQYF
TGTGCCAGCAGGGGAGATACGCAGTATTTT
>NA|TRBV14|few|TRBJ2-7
CASSPRGIRYEQYF
TGTGCCAGCAGCCCTCGAGGGATTCGCTACGAGCAGTACTTC
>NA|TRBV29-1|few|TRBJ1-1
CSPKGTEDTEAFF
TGCAGCCCTAAAGGTACAGAGGACACTGAAGCTTTCTTT
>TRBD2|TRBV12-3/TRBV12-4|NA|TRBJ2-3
CASSSRVAGSTDTQYF
TGTGCCAGCAGTTCCCGGGTAGCGGGGAGCACAGATACGCAGTATTTT
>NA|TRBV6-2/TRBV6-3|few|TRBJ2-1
CASSYSSPYNEQFF
TGTGCCAGCAGTTACTCGTCCCCTTACAATGAGCAGTTCTTC
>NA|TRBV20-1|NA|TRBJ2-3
CSATGVGLTDTQYF
TGCAGTGCTACAGGGGTAGGGTTGACAGATACGCAGTATTTT
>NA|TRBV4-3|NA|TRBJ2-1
CANSQKAIDAEQFF
TGCGCCAACAGCCAAAAGGCCATAGACGCCGAGCAGTTCTTC
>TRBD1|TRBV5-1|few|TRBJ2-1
CASSSGTGIENEQFF
TGCGCCAGCAGCTCCGGGACAGGGATAGAGAATGAGCAGTTCTTC
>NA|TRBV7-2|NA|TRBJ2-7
CASSSDLTYEQYF
TGTGCCAGCAGCTCCGACTTGACCTACGAGCAGTACTTC
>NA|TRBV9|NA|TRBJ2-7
CASSEGTNYEQYF
TGTGCCAGCAGCGAAGGGACAAACTACGAGCAGTACTTC
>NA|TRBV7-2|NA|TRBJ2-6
CASGPSPSGANVLTF
TGTGCCAGCGGCCCGTCCCCCTCTGGGGCCAACGTCCTGACTTTC
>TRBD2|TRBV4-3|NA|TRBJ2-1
CASSQGIAGTSGGKLYNEQFF
TGCGCCAGCAGCCAAGGAATTGCCGGGACTAGCGGGGGGAAATTATACAATGAGCAGTTCTTC
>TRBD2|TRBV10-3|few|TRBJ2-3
CAIERGGSRAGTDTQYF
TGTGCCATTGAGCGGGGGGGCAGCAGAGCAGGCACAGATACGCAGTATTTT
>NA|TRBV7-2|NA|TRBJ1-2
CASSTDSPYGYTF
TGTGCCAGCAGCACAGACAGCCCCTATGGCTACACCTTC
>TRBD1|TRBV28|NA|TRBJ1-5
CASRGGTGKGSGQPQHF
TGTGCCAGCAGGGGGGGGACAGGGAAAGGCTCGGGGCAGCCCCAGCATTTT
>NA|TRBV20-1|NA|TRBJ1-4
CSAPGTVNEKLFF
TGCAGTGCTCCCGGGACGGTAAATGAAAAACTGTTTTTT
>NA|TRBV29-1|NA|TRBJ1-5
CTPRAHGGRVGSNQPQHF
TGCACCCCCAGGGCTCATGGTGGCAGGGTCGGTAGCAATCAGCCCCAGCATTTT
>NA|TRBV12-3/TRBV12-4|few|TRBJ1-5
CASSSQGGLNQPQHF
TGTGCCAGCAGCTCACAGGGTGGACTAAATCAGCCCCAGCATTTT
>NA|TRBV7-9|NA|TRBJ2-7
CASSFSTEQYF
TGTGCCAGCAGCTTCTCAACCGAGCAGTACTTC
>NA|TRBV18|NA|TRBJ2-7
CASSQLRDYEQYF
TGTGCCAGCTCACAGCTGAGGGACTACGAGCAGTACTTC
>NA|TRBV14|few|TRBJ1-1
CASSHAGDTEAFF
TGTGCCAGCAGCCATGCAGGGGACACTGAAGCTTTCTTT
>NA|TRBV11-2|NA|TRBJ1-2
CASSLDLPAYGYTF
TGTGCCAGCAGCTTAGATTTGCCAGCTTATGGCTACACCTTC
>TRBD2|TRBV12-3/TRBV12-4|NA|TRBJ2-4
CASSLAGLAGKAKNIQYF
TGTGCCAGCAGTTTAGCTGGACTAGCGGGGAAGGCCAAAAACATTCAGTACTTC
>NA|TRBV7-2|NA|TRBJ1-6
CASSLPGGGSPLHF
TGTGCCAGCAGCCTCCCCGGCGGGGGATCACCCCTCCACTTT
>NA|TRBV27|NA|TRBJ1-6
CASSPYTNSPLHF
TGTGCCAGCAGTCCATACACGAATTCACCCCTCCACTTT
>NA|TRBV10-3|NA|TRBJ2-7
CAISEPRTYEQYF
TGTGCCATCAGTGAGCCTAGGACCTACGAGCAGTACTTC
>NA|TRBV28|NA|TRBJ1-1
CASTYRTGNTEAFF
TGTGCCAGCACTTACCGGACGGGAAACACTGAAGCTTTCTTT
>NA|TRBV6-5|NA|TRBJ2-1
CASSPGLYGDEQFF
TGTGCCAGCTCCCCCGGACTATATGGGGATGAGCAGTTCTTC
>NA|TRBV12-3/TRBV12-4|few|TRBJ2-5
CASSPGRLVVSGQETQYF
TGTGCCAGCAGTCCTGGTCGGCTTGTCGTGTCTGGACAAGAGACCCAGTACTTC
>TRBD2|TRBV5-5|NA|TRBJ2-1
CASSSWASGDYNEQFF
TGTGCCAGCAGCTCGTGGGCTAGCGGGGATTACAATGAGCAGTTCTTC